The source of this TCR beta chain is a study of T-cell reconstitution after alpha-beta-depleted transplantation in children. Study results and limitations: Among T cells one year after transplant, newly produced cells accounted for most counts and diversity. Two months or so post-transplant, alpha-beta T cells reportedly derived from several hundred expanded graft clones.

CDR1 SGHRS and CDR2 YFSETQ come from the germline V gene. V was shortened by 0 bases and J by 6 bases, with 9 bases between the two germline ends. CDR3 length: 14 residues. This clonotype was seen only a few times. The antigen is unknown. The library targeted TCRbeta and was prepared with unique molecular identifiers. MiXCR, applied by TCRdb to the PCR reads, yields one record per CDR3 protein. The profile covers around 580,000 distinct CDR3 sequences, with roughly 30% appearing a single time and just over 35% taken by the ten largest. This chain uses TRBV5-1 with TRBJ1-4; D remains unclear. The TCR comes from a boy in the first two years of life with Wiskott-Aldrich syndrome, due to receive a stem cell transplant. The starting material was PBMCs, obtained before TCRalphabeta/CD19-depleted stem cell transplant. The CDR3 is CASSLEGRDEKLFF. The CDR3 DNA is TGCGCCAGCAGCTTGGAAGGAAGGGATGAAAAACTGTTTTTT. Combining the CDR3 with reference TRBV5-1 and TRBJ1-4 gives the whole variable domain KAGVTQTPRYLIKTRGQQVTLSCSPISGHRSVSWYQQTPGQGLQFLFEYFSETQRNKGNFPGRFSGRQFSNSRSEMNVSTLELGDSALYLCASSLEGRDEKLFFGSGTQLSVL.